The 23 T cell receptor beta chains below all came from one sample that was sequenced in a study of blood T cell repertoires in COVID-19. Data came from immunoSEQ multiplex PCR; TCRdb stores just in-frame clones and leaves some out. This sample has 110,000 to 150,000 clones; roughly 90% occur once, and the top ten carry less than 2%. The sequencing input was peripheral blood. These receptors all stem from a man between 65 and 85 years old with acute or convalescent COVID-19.

The chain employs TRBV5-1 and TRBJ2-5; 7 bases map to TRBD1. V lost 3 bases, J lost 4 bases, and 6 bases stayed unmatched. The germline gives CDR1 SGHRS, CDR2 YFSETQ. The CDR3 consists of 14 residues. The CDR3 loop is CASSSMTGSETQYF. The DNA for the CDR3 is TGCGCCAGCAGCTCCATGACAGGGTCAGAGACCCAGTACTTC.

This chain joins TRBV5-6 and TRBJ2-1, with D possibly being TRBD1 (6 bases). The CDR3 totals 16 residues. Germline CDR1 SGHDT, CDR2 YYEEEE. The V end was cut by 3 bases, the J end by 2 bases, with 15 bases between. CDR3 nucleotides: TGTGCCAGCAGCTCGACAGGCCGAGGGACCTACAATGAGCAGTTCTTC. Translated: CASSSTGRGTYNEQFF.

The chain joins TRBV6-5 to TRBJ2-5, with 8 positions matching TRBD1. After removal of 0 bases from V and 5 bases from J, the junction contained 8 bases not matched to a gene. Germline V gives CDR1 MNHEY, CDR2 SVGAGI. CDR3 size: 16 residues. This CDR3 reads CASSYSRTGSVETQYF. The CDR3 DNA reads TGTGCCAGCAGTTACTCGAGGACAGGGTCTGTGGAGACCCAGTACTTC.

This chain connects TRBV9 to TRBJ2-7; 7 positions match TRBD1. With 8 bases clipped from V and 0 bases from J, the junction kept 5 bases outside the gene matches. CDR1 and CDR2 (germline): SGDLS, YYNGEE. The CDR3 length is 13 residues. The CDR3 sequence: CASNRQGSYEQYF. CDR3 coding DNA: TGTGCCAGTAACCGACAGGGCTCCTACGAGCAGTACTTC.

The chain employs TRBV2 and TRBJ1-2; 11 bases align to TRBD1. The CDR3 spans 15 residues. CDR1 is SNHLY and CDR2 is FYNNEI in the germline V gene. Trimming removed 5 bases from V and 5 bases from J; junction bases left unmatched: 7. Here the CDR3 DNA reads TGTGCCAGCAGTAGACGGACAGGGGGCGAGTATGGCTACACCTTC. Its translation is CASSRRTGGEYGYTF.

V and J are TRBV6-5 and TRBJ1-2, with D possibly matching TRBD1 (6 bases). V shed 5 bases and J shed 7 bases, with 14 bases lying between them. The germline gives CDR1 MNHEY, CDR2 SVGAGI. This CDR3 contains 13 residues. CDR3 in DNA: TGTGCCAGCAGTAGTGGGGGGGGCGGTGGCTACACCTTC. Translated: CASSSGGGGGYTF.

This clone has more than one count but fewer than ten. The V gene is TRBV12-5, the J gene TRBJ2-7, with a weak D call TRBD1 (6 bases). V was cut by 7 bases and J by 0 bases, with 16 bases left in between. The CDR3 is 15 residues long. CDR1 and CDR2 from the germline V gene are LGHNT and FRNRAP. This CDR3 reads CASAATGSGSYEQYF. The CDR3 nucleotides read TGTGCTAGTGCCGCCACAGGGTCAGGCTCCTACGAGCAGTACTTC.

The V gene is TRBV10-3, the J gene TRBJ2-1; 12 positions match TRBD1. V trimming: 6 bases; J trimming: 2 bases; junction bases outside the gene matches: 5. CDR3 length equals 16 residues. The V gene's germline CDR1 is ENHRY and CDR2 SYGVKD. The CDR3 loop reads CAIRVGTGGPYNEQFF. The CDR3 region has the DNA TGTGCCATCAGAGTTGGGACAGGGGGCCCCTACAATGAGCAGTTCTTC.

There are a few counts of this clone. The chain is built from TRBV6-2 or TRBV6-3 and TRBJ1-2; the D is unclear. V was pared by 0 bases and J by 11 bases, with 13 bases between. The germline gives CDR1 MNHEY, CDR2 SVGEGT. The length of the CDR3 is 13 residues. CDR3 sequence (DNA): TGTGCCAGCAGTTACTCGACTCCGGGAGTGTACACCTTC. This sequence encodes CASSYSTPGVYTF.

CDR3: CASSPRGALTDTQYF. The CDR3 region has the DNA TGTGCCAGCAGCCCGCGGGGGGCGCTCACAGATACGCAGTATTTT. V is TRBV14 and J is TRBJ2-3; TRBD2 aligns across 8 bases. The germline CDR1 and CDR2 sequences are SGHDN and FVKESK. The CDR3 sequence is 15 residues long. The trim removed 4 bases at V and 2 bases at J, leaving 5 bases unmatched.

This clone was counted ten times or more. The J gene is TRBJ2-1, the V gene TRBV18, with a possible D match to TRBD2 (6 bases). This CDR3 spans 16 amino acids. V was cut by 2 bases and J by 3 bases, with 14 bases left in between. CDR1 and CDR2 (germline): KGHSH, LQKENI. CDR3 nucleotide sequence: TGTGCCAGCTCACCAAGGACGCGGGGCTTCTACAATGAGCAGTTCTTC. As protein: CASSPRTRGFYNEQFF. The full variable domain, in which reference TRBV18 and TRBJ2-1 provide the parts outside the CDR3, is NAGVMQNPRHLVRRRGQEARLRCSPMKGHSHVYWYRQLPEEGLKFMVYLQKENIIDESGMPKERFSAEFPKEGPSILRIQQVVRGDSAAYFCASSPRTRGFYNEQFFGPGTRLTVL.

J is TRBJ2-5 and V is TRBV24-1; TRBD2 matches 7 bases. Trimming at V came to 5 bases and at J to 5 bases, leaving 7 bases not matched to a gene. This CDR3 spans 14 amino acids. Germline-derived CDR1 and CDR2 are KGHDR and SFDVKD. The CDR3 bases are TGTGCCACCAGTGGATGGGCGGGAGAGGAGACCCAGTACTTC. Encoded protein: CATSGWAGEETQYF.

The rearrangement joins TRBV27 to TRBJ1-6, with a possible D match to TRBD1 (5 bases). CDR1 and CDR2 (germline): MNHEY, SMNVEV (reference sequence). This CDR3 spans 14 amino acids. The V end was cut by 6 bases, the J end by 0 bases, with 6 bases between. The CDR3 here is CASRTASYNSPLHF. Here the CDR3 DNA reads TGTGCCAGCAGGACAGCCTCCTATAATTCACCCCTCCACTTT.

The V gene is TRBV19, the J gene TRBJ1-4; possible D gene TRBD1, 5 bases. The V and J ends lost 5 bases and 6 bases respectively, with 13 bases between them. From germline, CDR1 is LNHDA and CDR2 SQIVND (reference sequence). This CDR3 has 14 amino acids. In DNA form, the CDR3 reads TGTGCCAGTAGTCGGGCAGGGTGGGATGAAAAACTGTTTTTT. Translating gives CASSRAGWDEKLFF.

The V and J genes are TRBV24-1 and TRBJ2-1; 9 nucleotides agree with TRBD1. The germline V gene has CDR1 KGHDR and CDR2 SFDVKD. V shed 3 bases and J 6 bases; nucleotides not matched to a gene: 8. This CDR3 comprises 16 residues. In DNA, the CDR3 is TGTGCCACCAGTGATACCGGGACAGGGAGGGGCAATGAGCAGTTCTTC. Translated, it gives CATSDTGTGRGNEQFF.

The V gene is TRBV24-1, the J gene TRBJ1-4; 7 bases are shared with TRBD1. Per germline, CDR1 KGHDR and CDR2 SFDVKD. The junction had 7 bases not matched to a gene; V was cut back by 2 bases and J by 8 bases. This CDR3 comprises 15 residues. CDR3 DNA sequence: TGTGCCACCAGTGATTCGGAGGGGGCTGGAGAAAAACTGTTTTTT. It translates to CATSDSEGAGEKLFF.

This clone showed up just once. The chain links TRBV19 to TRBJ2-4; D is perhaps TRBD1 (5 bases). The germline gives CDR1 LNHDA, CDR2 SQIVND (reference sequence). The CDR3 sequence is 13 residues long. V was clipped by 4 bases and J by 7 bases, with 11 bases between them. The CDR3 loop is CASSTLGANIQYF. The CDR3 region has the DNA TGTGCCAGTAGTACCCTAGGGGCCAACATTCAGTACTTC.

The V call is TRBV5-1, the J call TRBJ2-3; 9 bases are a match to TRBD2. J lost 1 base, V lost 5 bases, and 11 bases had no gene match. The germline V gene has CDR1 SGHRS and CDR2 YFSETQ. The CDR3 is made up of 17 amino acids. CDR3 amino acids: CASRLSGSGTRTDTQYF. The CDR3 DNA is TGCGCCAGCAGACTTAGCGGGAGCGGGACTCGCACAGATACGCAGTATTTT.

The chain combines TRBV28 with TRBJ1-2, with TRBD1 identical over 8 bases. The germline V gene encodes CDR1 MDHEN and CDR2 SYDVKM. With 8 bases clipped from V and 2 bases from J, the junction kept 4 bases outside the gene matches. This CDR3 region has 13 residues. CDR3 sequence: CASRRQGNYGYTF. In DNA form, the CDR3 reads TGTGCCAGCCGAAGACAGGGGAACTATGGCTACACCTTC.

The V and J genes are TRBV3-1 (or the pseudogene TRBV3-2) and TRBJ1-6; a possible D gene is TRBD1 (5 bases). The germline V and J ends were trimmed by 3 bases and 0 bases, with 15 bases remaining between them. The CDR3 runs to 18 residues. Germline CDR1 is LGHDT and CDR2 is YNNKEL (reference sequence). The CDR3 is CASSQGGGFSSYNSPLHF. For the CDR3, the DNA is TGTGCCAGCAGCCAGGGCGGGGGATTTAGCTCCTATAATTCACCCCTCCACTTT.

The gene calls are TRBV27 and TRBJ2-5, with D hard to call. V lost 10 bases and J lost 5, with 17 bases in between. CDR3 size: 13 residues. Germline-derived CDR1 and CDR2 are MNHEY and SMNVEV (reference sequence). CDR3 in DNA: TGTGCCACCTCCCCACGAACCGGGGAGACCCAGTACTTC. This codes for CATSPRTGETQYF.

The chain joins TRBV5-1 to TRBJ2-5; 14 bases match TRBD2. The CDR3 has 19 amino acids. With 2 bases clipped from V and 0 bases from J, the junction kept 9 bases outside the gene matches. The V gene's germline CDR1 is SGHRS and CDR2 YFSETQ. CDR3 residues: CASSFLPGLAGVYQETQYF. The CDR3 nucleotides are TGCGCCAGCAGCTTTTTGCCGGGACTAGCGGGGGTGTACCAAGAGACCCAGTACTTC.

The rearrangement links TRBV28 to TRBJ1-1, with D perhaps TRBD1 (6 bases). The V gene's germline CDR1 is MDHEN and CDR2 SYDVKM. Between the trimmed V and J ends, which lost 7 bases and 7 bases, there was a span of 19 bases. This CDR3 is built from 14 residues. The CDR3 DNA reads TGTGCCAGCACAACTGGGGGGGCGCGTGTTGAAGCTTTCTTT. Translation gives CASTTGGARVEAFF.